A single sample is the source of the 5 T cell receptor beta chains below, sequenced in a study of cytomegalovirus exposure and HLA in healthy donors. Researchers ran the PCR with 60 Vbeta and 13 Jbeta primers. Measured with immunoSEQ multiplex PCR; TCRdb has only the in-frame clones, and not every one. Of 160,000 or so clones in the sample, approximately 88% are singletons; the top ten hold around 0.98%. The sample consisted of PBMCs. The source is a man aged 25-40 years in good health and CMV-seronegative.

This clone was observed a handful of times. The chain joins TRBV5-1 to TRBJ1-1; no clear D. Looked up from germline, CDR1 is SGHRS and CDR2 is YFSETQ. The V end lost 2 bases, the J end lost 1 base, and 9 bases lay between the germline ends. This CDR3 is 14 amino acids long. CDR3: CASSLLVGNTEAFF. DNA for the CDR3: TGCGCCAGCAGCTTACTCGTTGGGAACACTGAAGCTTTCTTT.

This clone was recorded once. The CDR3 loop reads CASTGRWGRSYSYNEQFF. The CDR3 region has the DNA TGTGCCAGCACGGGGCGGTGGGGGAGGTCCTACTCCTACAATGAGCAGTTCTTC. This chain links TRBV28 with TRBJ2-1; D may be TRBD2 (6 bases). The CDR3 runs to 18 residues. The ends were cut back, 7 bases at V and 0 bases at J, with 22 bases in the middle. The germline gives CDR1 MDHEN, CDR2 SYDVKM.

CDR3 amino acids: CASRSKGQGFTEAFF. The CDR3, as DNA: TGTGCCAGCAGATCAAAAGGACAGGGGTTCACTGAAGCTTTCTTT. The V and J genes are TRBV6-1 and TRBJ1-1; TRBD1 matches at 9 bases. The V segment lost 6 bases and the J segment 4 bases; nucleotides outside the gene matches: 9. Germline V CDR1 and CDR2: MNHNS, SASEGT. The CDR3 contains 15 residues.

The rearrangement joins TRBV19 to TRBJ1-1; perhaps TRBD1 as D (6 bases). V was cut by 8 bases and J by 1 base, with 14 bases left in between. Germline-derived CDR1 and CDR2 are LNHDA and SQIVND (reference sequence). The CDR3 has 14 residues. DNA for the CDR3: TGTGCCAGTTCCAGGGACATCTGGAACACTGAAGCTTTCTTT. It specifies CASSRDIWNTEAFF. Full variable domain (outside the CDR3, taken from reference TRBV19 and TRBJ1-1): DGGITQSPKYLFRKEGQNVTLSCEQNLNHDAMYWYRQDPGQGLRLIYYSQIVNDFQKGDIAEGYSVSREKKESFPLTVTSAQKNPTAFYLCASSRDIWNTEAFFGQGTRLTVV.

This chain joins TRBV30 and TRBJ1-1; D is unclear. CDR1 and CDR2 from the germline V gene are GTSNPN and SVGIG (reference sequence). Trimming pared 4 bases from V and 3 bases from J, leaving 6 bases between. This CDR3 has 11 amino acids. The CDR3 here is CAWTHYTEAFF. For the CDR3, the DNA is TGTGCCTGGACCCATTACACTGAAGCTTTCTTT.